The 11 T cell receptor beta chains listed next were all sequenced from one sample in a study of graft-versus-host responses after intestinal transplantation. Generated by immunoSEQ multiplex PCR, the TCRdb table keeps only in-frame clones and is missing some. The sample shows tens of thousands of clones, around 90% of them seen only once. The antigens of these receptors remain unknown. Specimen: unstimulated CD4+ T cells sorted from spleen or lymph node cells, collected before transplant. Source of these receptors: a human donor who was the organ donor for an intestinal transplant.

This clone was observed once. This rearrangement joins TRBV6-6 to TRBJ2-7; 8 positions agree with TRBD2. Germline V gives CDR1 MNHNY, CDR2 SVGAGI (reference sequence). The CDR3 totals 13 residues. Germline trimming cut 6 bases from V and 3 bases from J; bases unmatched to any gene: 4. In DNA, the CDR3 is TGTGCCAGCAGACTAGCGGCATTCTACGAGCAGTACTTC. It translates to CASRLAAFYEQYF.

The chain recombines TRBV19 with TRBJ1-5; possible D gene TRBD1, 5 bases. The germline CDR1 and CDR2 sequences are LNHDA and SQIVND (reference sequence). The CDR3 is 13 residues long. Trimming took 3 bases from V and 7 from J, leaving 10 bases between them. The CDR3 region is CASSMGWGQPQHF. The CDR3 DNA is TGTGCCAGTAGTATGGGGTGGGGGCAGCCCCAGCATTTT.

V and J are TRBV5-1 and TRBJ2-3, with 14 nucleotides matching TRBD2. The CDR3 sequence is 15 residues long. The V segment lost 0 bases and the J segment 8 bases; nucleotides outside the gene matches: 2. Germline values: CDR1 SGHRS, CDR2 YFSETQ. The CDR3: CASSLAGLAGGTQYF. The DNA of the CDR3 is TGCGCCAGCAGCTTGGCCGGACTAGCGGGAGGTACGCAGTATTTT.

A note on this clone: This same CDR3 is encoded by further DNA sequences in the sample. The rearrangement links TRBV5-4 to TRBJ2-5; 7 positions agree with TRBD1. Germline V lookup: CDR1 SGHNT, CDR2 YYREEE (reference sequence). This CDR3 is 13 amino acids long. Trimming took 0 bases from V and 4 from J; bases not matched to a gene: 0. CDR3: CASSLAGGETQYF. CDR3 nucleotides: TGTGCCAGCAGCTTGGCAGGGGGAGAGACCCAGTACTTC.

V and J are TRBV19 and TRBJ1-1, with D tentatively TRBD1 (6 bases). Trimming removed 5 bases from V and 5 bases from J, with 12 bases in between. There are 13 residues in the CDR3. Germline V lookup: CDR1 LNHDA, CDR2 SQIVND (reference sequence). CDR3: CASSQGLGTEAFF. As DNA, the CDR3 is TGTGCCAGTAGTCAGGGGCTGGGTACTGAAGCTTTCTTT.

V usage is TRBV9 and J usage is TRBJ2-3; 9 nucleotides agree with TRBD2. After removal of 3 bases from V and 2 bases from J, the junction contained 4 bases not matched to a gene. CDR1 and CDR2 from the germline V gene are SGDLS and YYNGEE. This CDR3 region has 15 residues. The CDR3 coding sequence is TGTGCCAGCAGCGGTAGCGGGAGTAACACAGATACGCAGTATTTT. Protein sequence: CASSGSGSNTDTQYF.

The V gene is TRBV5-1, the J gene TRBJ2-5, with TRBD2 matching over 13 bases. J gave up 5 bases and V 8 bases, and 3 bases lay outside the gene matches. The CDR3 runs 13 residues. Germline CDR1 and CDR2: SGHRS and YFSETQ. CDR3 DNA: TGCGCCAGTAGGACTAGCGGGAGTGAGACCCAGTACTTC. This encodes CASRTSGSETQYF.

The V and J genes are TRBV7-3 and TRBJ2-1, with D perhaps TRBD2 (6 bases). Germline CDR1 SGHTA, CDR2 FQGTGA. V was shortened by 8 bases and J by 8 bases, with 16 bases between the two germline ends. CDR3 length: 13 amino acids. CDR3 in DNA: TGTGCCAGCGTACGGGAGATGGGACATGAGCAGTTCTTC. Its protein product is CASVREMGHEQFF. Drawing the rest from reference TRBV7-3 and TRBJ2-1, the complete variable domain is GAGVSQTPSNKVTEKGKYVELRCDPISGHTALYWYRQSLGQGPEFLIYFQGTGAADDSGLPNDRFFAVRPEGSVSTLKIQRTERGDSAVYLCASVREMGHEQFFGPGTRLTVL.

The rearrangement uses TRBV6-4 and TRBJ2-7; 9 bases are shared with TRBD1. V was clipped by 5 bases and J by 5 bases; unmatched bases: 1. The CDR3 runs 12 residues. Germline assignment: CDR1 MRHNA and CDR2 SNTAGT. Here the CDR3 reads CASSRTGDEQYF. The CDR3 DNA reads as TGTGCCAGCAGTAGGACAGGGGACGAGCAGTACTTC.

Details on this clone: Other DNA sequences from this sample encode an identical CDR3 as well. The rearrangement joins TRBV7-2 to TRBJ1-3; TRBD1 agrees at 8 bases. Per germline, CDR1 SGHTA and CDR2 FQGNSA. CDR3 length: 16 amino acids. V lost 4 bases, J lost 0 bases, and 5 bases stayed unmatched. The CDR3, as DNA: TGTGCCAGCAGCTACGGACAGGGATCCTCTGGAAACACCATATATTTT. This encodes CASSYGQGSSGNTIYF.

The chain uses TRBV6-6 and TRBJ1-4; weak D call: TRBD1 (5 bases). Germline loops: CDR1 MNHNY, CDR2 SVGAGI (reference sequence). V lost 2 bases and J 8 bases, leaving 9 bases between the germline ends. This CDR3 is 13 amino acids long. The CDR3 protein is CASSYPGKEKLFF. For the CDR3, the DNA is TGTGCCAGCAGTTACCCAGGGAAGGAAAAACTGTTTTTT.